Below, 21 T cell receptor beta chains from the same sample are listed, as sequenced in a study of blood T cells in healthy people across ages. A J-beta primer mix and a sample-barcoded 5' primer were used in a second PCR of roughly 6 to 12 cycles. In TCRdb, the 5' RACE reads were re-called with MiXCR into one record per CDR3 protein. The table lists approximately 790,000 distinct CDR3 sequences, about 59% of them singletons. What was sequenced was blood. These receptors all stem from a man aged 30 to 39 in good health.

This clonotype was recorded a few times. This chain uses TRBV15 with TRBJ2-5, with D maybe TRBD1 (6 bases). Germline-derived CDR1 and CDR2 are LNHNV and YYDKDF (reference sequence). This CDR3 contains 13 residues. Trimming shortened V by 8 bases and J by 1 base, and 11 bases separated the two germline ends. In DNA form, the CDR3 reads TGTGCCACCTCCAGGGACACCCAAGAGACCCAGTACTTC. This encodes CATSRDTQETQYF.

This rearrangement joins TRBV21-1 to TRBJ2-7. TRBV21-1 is termed a pseudogene. The CDR3 covers 15 residues. The CDR3 DNA follows: TGTGCCAGCAGCAAAGAGGCGTGGGGAATCTACGAGCAGTACTTC. Translating it yields CASSKEAWGIYEQYF.

The genes are TRBV12-3 or TRBV12-4 and TRBJ1-1; 9 bases agree with TRBD1. The J segment lost 3 bases and the V segment lost 5 bases, leaving 4 bases of the junction unmatched. CDR3 length equals 14 residues. CDR3 sequence reads: CASSLRDRDTEAFF. The CDR3 coding sequence is TGTGCCAGCAGTCTCCGGGACAGGGACACTGAAGCTTTCTTT.

The chain combines TRBV6-5 with TRBJ1-2; D is unresolved. Trimming removed 0 bases at V and 3 bases at J, with 11 bases between. Germline lookup yields CDR1 MNHEY and CDR2 SVGAGI. The CDR3 spans 15 residues. The DNA of the CDR3 is TGTGCCAGCAGTTACTCGATTTCCGGCTACTATGGCTACACCTTC. Translation gives CASSYSISGYYGYTF.

The rearrangement links TRBV2 to TRBJ2-1; TRBD1 is a possible D gene (5 bases). Germline CDR1 and CDR2: SNHLY and FYNNEI. Trimming removed 4 bases at V and 1 base at J, with 8 bases between. The CDR3 has 14 amino acids. The CDR3 sequence: CASSVRTSYNEQFF. The DNA of the CDR3 is TGTGCCAGCAGTGTCAGGACATCCTACAATGAGCAGTTCTTC. Supplemented by reference TRBV2 and TRBJ2-1, the full variable domain reads EPEVTQTPSHQVTQMGQEVILRCVPISNHLYFYWYRQILGQKVEFLVSFYNNEISEKSEIFDDQFSVERPDGSNFTLKIRSTKLEDSAMYFCASSVRTSYNEQFFGPGTRLTVL.

Comments on this clonotype: This may arise from a read error, as a much more abundant clone is one base away. The rearrangement links TRBV7-9 to TRBJ1-2; no firm D call. Trimming took off 6 bases at V and 6 bases at J, with 17 bases between the two ends. This CDR3 is built from 14 residues. Germline V gives CDR1 SEHNR, CDR2 FQNEAQ (reference sequence). This CDR3 reads CASSSAPSGDGYTF. In DNA form, the CDR3 reads TGTGCCAGCAGTTCCGCGCCATCCGGCGATGGCTACACCTTC.

This clonotype was observed at least ten times. This chain uses TRBV12-3 or TRBV12-4 with TRBJ2-5; no definite D call. V shed 3 bases and J shed 4 bases, with 6 bases lying between them. The CDR3 totals 12 residues. CDR3 amino acids: CASSFGGETQYF. The CDR3, as DNA: TGTGCCAGCAGTTTCGGCGGAGAGACCCAGTACTTC.

The chain carries TRBV20-1 and TRBJ2-2, with D perhaps matching TRBD1 or TRBD2 (6 bases each). The length of the CDR3 is 13 residues. The V gene's germline CDR1 is DFQATT and CDR2 SNEGSKA (reference sequence). The ends were cut back, 7 bases at V and 6 bases at J, with 15 bases in the middle. The CDR3, as DNA: TGCAGTGGAAGAGGGGGGCCGTCCGGGGAGCTGTTTTTT. Its translation is CSGRGGPSGELFF.

V gene TRBV28 combines with J gene TRBJ2-3, with a possible D match to TRBD1 (5 bases). The CDR3 has 13 residues. The V gene's germline CDR1 is MDHEN and CDR2 SYDVKM. With 6 bases removed from V and 2 bases from J, the gap between germline ends came to 9 bases. The CDR3 bases are TGTGCCAGCAGGCGCAGGGTCACAGATACGCAGTATTTT. Translation gives CASRRRVTDTQYF.

Worth noting for this clonotype: One end of the junction fails to match germline, which may point to a read error. The chain recombines TRBV2 with TRBJ1-2; tentatively, D is TRBD1 (6 bases). The V gene's germline CDR1 is SNHLY and CDR2 FYNNEI. The CDR3 spans 10 residues. The CDR3 reads CASTAGGSTF. The CDR3 coding sequence is TGTGCCAGCACAGCCGGGGGCTCCACCTTC.

The count of this clonotype is one. The chain has TRBV7-2 and TRBJ2-3; 7 nucleotides align to TRBD2. This CDR3 region has 18 residues. V shed 3 bases and J 0 bases; nucleotides not matched to a gene: 12. Looked up from germline, CDR1 is SGHTA and CDR2 is FQGNSA. CDR3: CASSFSRTRPFSTDTQYF. In nucleotides, the CDR3 is TGTGCCAGCAGCTTCTCCCGGACTAGACCATTTAGCACAGATACGCAGTATTTT.

The chain links TRBV5-1 to TRBJ2-7; 9 nucleotides align to TRBD1. The CDR3 is 17 amino acids. Germline V gene data show CDR1 as SGHRS and CDR2 as YFSETQ. J lost 5 bases, V lost 2 bases, and 14 bases had no gene match. The CDR3 loop reads CASSFGFWTGAGNEQYF. CDR3 sequence (DNA): TGCGCCAGCAGCTTTGGTTTCTGGACAGGGGCCGGTAACGAGCAGTACTTC. The complete variable domain, with remaining parts taken from reference TRBV5-1 and TRBJ2-7, reads KAGVTQTPRYLIKTRGQQVTLSCSPISGHRSVSWYQQTPGQGLQFLFEYFSETQRNKGNFPGRFSGRQFSNSRSEMNVSTLELGDSALYLCASSFGFWTGAGNEQYFGPGTRLTVT.

The chain carries TRBV9 and TRBJ2-3; a weak D match, TRBD1 (6 bases). The germline gives CDR1 SGDLS, CDR2 YYNGEE. V was pared by 3 bases and J by 2 bases, with 13 bases between. The CDR3 spans 15 residues. As DNA, the CDR3 is TGTGCCAGCAGCGAGTACAGGGCAGACACAGATACGCAGTATTTT. This codes for CASSEYRADTDTQYF.

The gene calls are TRBV20-1 and TRBJ2-1; D uncertain. The DNA matches TRBJ2-7 better at its end, which makes the J call doubtful. CDR3 length equals 13 residues. The V gene's germline CDR1 is DFQATT and CDR2 SNEGSKA (reference sequence). The CDR3 nucleotides read TGCAGTGCCTACAACGGGCAAAGCAATGAGCAGTACTTC. Its translation: CSAYNGQSNEQYF.

The gene calls are TRBV6-5 and TRBJ2-3, with D possibly matching TRBD1 (7 bases). The CDR3 loop spans 15 amino acids. V was pared by 3 bases and J by 6 bases, with 16 bases between. Germline loops: CDR1 MNHEY, CDR2 SVGAGI. The CDR3 DNA reads TGTGCCAGCAGTTATGCGGGACAGCCTCCGGATACGCAGTATTTT. This codes for CASSYAGQPPDTQYF.

The J gene is TRBJ2-3, the V gene TRBV5-1, with D unresolved. The CDR3 runs to 15 residues. CDR1 SGHRS and CDR2 YFSETQ come from the germline V gene. V lost 0 bases and J lost 2, with 10 bases in between. CDR3 nucleotide sequence: TGCGCCAGCAGCTTGGGCTCGGTGCTCACAGATACGCAGTATTTT. Translation: CASSLGSVLTDTQYF.

The V call is TRBV7-8, the J call TRBJ2-5, with 8 bases matching TRBD1. This CDR3 is built from 15 residues. V trimming: 5 bases; J trimming: 2 bases; junction bases outside the gene matches: 7. CDR1 is SGHVS and CDR2 is FQNEAQ in the germline V gene. DNA for the CDR3: TGTGCCAGCAGCCCGCAGGGGGCTGGACAAGAGACCCAGTACTTC. Its translation: CASSPQGAGQETQYF.

This chain joins TRBV7-9 and TRBJ2-4; D is ambiguous. TRBJ2-7 explains the end of the DNA better; the J call may be wrong. The CDR3 sequence is 14 residues long. Germline assignment: CDR1 SEHNR and CDR2 FQNEAQ (reference sequence). Here the CDR3 reads CASSLTTGRLEQYF. The DNA for the CDR3 is TGTGCCAGCAGCTTAACCACCGGACGGCTCGAGCAGTACTTC.

This clonotype was found once. V usage is TRBV20-1 and J usage is TRBJ2-4; D may match TRBD1 or TRBD2 (6 bases each). The J call could be wrong; TRBJ2-7 is a better fit for the DNA end. This CDR3 region has 16 residues. CDR1 DFQATT and CDR2 SNEGSKA come from the germline V gene (reference sequence). DNA of the CDR3: TGCAGTGCTAGAGATAAGTTGGCAGGGGAGGTCCACGAGCAGTACTTC. This encodes CSARDKLAGEVHEQYF.

The rearrangement uses TRBV6-6 and TRBJ1-1; 7 nucleotides align to TRBD1. With V trimmed by 5 bases and J by 4 bases, 4 bases remained unmatched. Germline CDR1 is MNHNY and CDR2 is SVGAGI (reference sequence). The CDR3 is made up of 13 amino acids. CDR3 sequence (DNA): TGTGCCAGCAGTCGGACAGGCCCCACTGAAGCTTTCTTT. This gives the protein CASSRTGPTEAFF.

This clonotype came up a few times. The chain is built from TRBV7-2 and TRBJ2-7; the D is unclear. V was pared by 3 bases and J by 2 bases, with 11 bases between. Per germline, CDR1 SGHTA and CDR2 FQGNSA. The CDR3 has 14 amino acids. In DNA, the CDR3 is TGTGCCAGCAGCTTGAGTGGGGTGACCTACGAGCAGTACTTC. Protein sequence: CASSLSGVTYEQYF.